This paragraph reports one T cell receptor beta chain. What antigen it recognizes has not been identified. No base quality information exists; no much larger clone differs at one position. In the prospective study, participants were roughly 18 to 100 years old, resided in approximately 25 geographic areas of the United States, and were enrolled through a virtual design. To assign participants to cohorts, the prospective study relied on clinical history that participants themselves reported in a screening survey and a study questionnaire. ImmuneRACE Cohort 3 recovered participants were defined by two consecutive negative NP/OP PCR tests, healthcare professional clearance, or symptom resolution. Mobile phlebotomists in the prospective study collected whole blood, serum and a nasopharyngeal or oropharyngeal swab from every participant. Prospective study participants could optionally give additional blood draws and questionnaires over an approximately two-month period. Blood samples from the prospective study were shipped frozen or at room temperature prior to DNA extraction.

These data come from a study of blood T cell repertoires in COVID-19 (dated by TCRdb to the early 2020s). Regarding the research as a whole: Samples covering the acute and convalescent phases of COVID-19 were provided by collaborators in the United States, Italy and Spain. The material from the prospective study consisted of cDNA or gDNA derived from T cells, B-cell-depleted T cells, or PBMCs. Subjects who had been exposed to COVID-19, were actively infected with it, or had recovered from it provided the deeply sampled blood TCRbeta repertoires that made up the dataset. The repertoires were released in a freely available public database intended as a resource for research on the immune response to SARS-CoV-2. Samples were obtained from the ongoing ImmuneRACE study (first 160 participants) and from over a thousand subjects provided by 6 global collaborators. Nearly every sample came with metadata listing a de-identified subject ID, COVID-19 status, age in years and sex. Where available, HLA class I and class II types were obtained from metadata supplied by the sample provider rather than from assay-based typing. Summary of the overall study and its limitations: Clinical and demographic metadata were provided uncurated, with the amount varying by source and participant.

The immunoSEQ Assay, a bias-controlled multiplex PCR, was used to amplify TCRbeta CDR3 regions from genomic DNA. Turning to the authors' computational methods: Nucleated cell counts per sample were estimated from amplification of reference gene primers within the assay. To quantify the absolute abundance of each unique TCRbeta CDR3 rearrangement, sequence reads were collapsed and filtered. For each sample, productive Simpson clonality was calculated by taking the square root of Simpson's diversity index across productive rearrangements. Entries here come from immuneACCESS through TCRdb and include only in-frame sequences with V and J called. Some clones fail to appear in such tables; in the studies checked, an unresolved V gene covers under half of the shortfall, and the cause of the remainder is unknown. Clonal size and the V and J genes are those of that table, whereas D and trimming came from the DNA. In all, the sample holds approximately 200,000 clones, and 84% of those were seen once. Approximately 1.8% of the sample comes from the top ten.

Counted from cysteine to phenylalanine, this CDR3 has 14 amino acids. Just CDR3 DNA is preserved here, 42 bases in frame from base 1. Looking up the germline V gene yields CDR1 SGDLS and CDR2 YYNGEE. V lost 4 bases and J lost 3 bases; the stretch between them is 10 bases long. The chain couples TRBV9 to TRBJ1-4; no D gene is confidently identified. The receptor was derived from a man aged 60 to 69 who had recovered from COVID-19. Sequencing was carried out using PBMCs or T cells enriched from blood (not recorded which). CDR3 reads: CASSPHGSNEKLFF. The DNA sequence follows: TGTGCCAGCAGCCCCCACGGGTCTAATGAAAAACTGTTTTTT.